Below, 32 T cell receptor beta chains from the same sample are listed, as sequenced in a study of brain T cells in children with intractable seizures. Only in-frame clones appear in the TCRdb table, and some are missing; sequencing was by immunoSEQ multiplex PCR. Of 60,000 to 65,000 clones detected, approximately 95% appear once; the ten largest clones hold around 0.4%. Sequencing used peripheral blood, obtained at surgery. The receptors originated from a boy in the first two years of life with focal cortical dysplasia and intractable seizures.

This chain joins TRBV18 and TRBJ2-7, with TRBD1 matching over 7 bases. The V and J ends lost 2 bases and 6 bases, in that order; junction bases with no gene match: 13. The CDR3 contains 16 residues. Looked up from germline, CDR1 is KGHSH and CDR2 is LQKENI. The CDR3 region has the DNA TGTGCCAGCTCACCAACCACAGGGGACCCCCCATCCGAGCAGTACTTC. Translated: CASSPTTGDPPSEQYF. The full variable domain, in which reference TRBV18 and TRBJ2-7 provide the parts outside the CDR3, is NAGVMQNPRHLVRRRGQEARLRCSPMKGHSHVYWYRQLPEEGLKFMVYLQKENIIDESGMPKERFSAEFPKEGPSILRIQQVVRGDSAAYFCASSPTTGDPPSEQYFGPGTRLTVT.

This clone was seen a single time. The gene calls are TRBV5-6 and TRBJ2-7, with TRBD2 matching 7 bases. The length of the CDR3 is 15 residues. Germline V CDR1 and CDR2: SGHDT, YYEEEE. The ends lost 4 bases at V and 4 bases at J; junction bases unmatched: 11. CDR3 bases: TGTGCCAGCAGCCCCGGAGGCGGGAGCTTGTACGAGCAGTACTTC. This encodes CASSPGGGSLYEQYF.

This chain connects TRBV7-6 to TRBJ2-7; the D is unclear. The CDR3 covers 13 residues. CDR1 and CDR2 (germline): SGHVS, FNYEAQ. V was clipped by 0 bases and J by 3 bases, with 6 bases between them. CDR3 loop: CASSLAASYEQYF. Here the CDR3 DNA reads TGTGCCAGCAGCTTAGCGGCTAGCTACGAGCAGTACTTC. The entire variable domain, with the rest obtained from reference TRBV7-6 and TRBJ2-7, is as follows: GAGVSQSPRYKVTKRGQDVALRCDPISGHVSLYWYRQALGQGPEFLTYFNYEAQQDKSGLPNDRFSAERPEGSISTLTIQRTEQRDSAMYRCASSLAASYEQYFGPGTRLTVT.

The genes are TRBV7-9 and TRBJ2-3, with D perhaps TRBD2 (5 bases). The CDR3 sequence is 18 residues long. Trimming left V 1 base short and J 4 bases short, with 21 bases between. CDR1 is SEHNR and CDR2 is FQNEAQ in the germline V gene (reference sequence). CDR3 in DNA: TGTGCCAGCAGCTTAGGTTTCGTATTTCGCCTAGCCCCAGATACGCAGTATTTT. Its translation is CASSLGFVFRLAPDTQYF. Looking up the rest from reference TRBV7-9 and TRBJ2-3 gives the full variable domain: DTGVSQNPRHKITKRGQNVTFRCDPISEHNRLYWYRQTLGQGPEFLTYFQNEAQLEKSRLLSDRFSAERPKGSFSTLEIQRTEQGDSAMYLCASSLGFVFRLAPDTQYFGPGTRLTVL.

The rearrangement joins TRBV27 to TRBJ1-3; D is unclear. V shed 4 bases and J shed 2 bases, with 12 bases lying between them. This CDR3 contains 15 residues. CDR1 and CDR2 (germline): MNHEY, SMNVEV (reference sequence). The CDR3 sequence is CASSSDHGTGNTIYF. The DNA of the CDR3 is TGTGCCAGCAGTTCGGACCACGGAACTGGAAACACCATATATTTT.

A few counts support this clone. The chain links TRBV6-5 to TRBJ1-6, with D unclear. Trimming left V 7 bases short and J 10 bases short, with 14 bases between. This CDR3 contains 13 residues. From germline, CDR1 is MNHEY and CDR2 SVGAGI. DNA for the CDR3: TGTGCCAGCAAGCGTCCGCTGGAATCACCCCTCCACTTT. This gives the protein CASKRPLESPLHF.

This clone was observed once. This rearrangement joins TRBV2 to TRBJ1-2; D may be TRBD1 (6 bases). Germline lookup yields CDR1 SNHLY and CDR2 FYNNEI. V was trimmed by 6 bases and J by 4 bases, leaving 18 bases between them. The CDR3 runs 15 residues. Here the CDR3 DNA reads TGTGCCAGCAGGCCAGTTGGGGACACCTTCTATGGCTACACCTTC. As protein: CASRPVGDTFYGYTF.

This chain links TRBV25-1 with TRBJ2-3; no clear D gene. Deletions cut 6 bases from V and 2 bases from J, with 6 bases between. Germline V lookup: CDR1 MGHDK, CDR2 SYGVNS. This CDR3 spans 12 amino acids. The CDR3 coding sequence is TGTGCCAGCAGGACACTCACAGATACGCAGTATTTT. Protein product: CASRTLTDTQYF.

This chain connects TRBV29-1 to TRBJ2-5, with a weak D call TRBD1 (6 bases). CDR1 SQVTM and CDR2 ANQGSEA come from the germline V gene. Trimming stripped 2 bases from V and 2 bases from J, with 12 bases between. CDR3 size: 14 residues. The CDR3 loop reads CSVENTGLQETQYF. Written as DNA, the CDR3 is TGCAGCGTTGAAAATACAGGGCTTCAAGAGACCCAGTACTTC.

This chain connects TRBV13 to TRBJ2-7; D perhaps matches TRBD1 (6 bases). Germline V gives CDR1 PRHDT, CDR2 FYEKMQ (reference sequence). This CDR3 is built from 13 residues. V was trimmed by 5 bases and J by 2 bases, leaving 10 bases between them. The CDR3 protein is CASSLQGAYEQYF. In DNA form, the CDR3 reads TGTGCCAGCAGCCTACAGGGAGCCTACGAGCAGTACTTC. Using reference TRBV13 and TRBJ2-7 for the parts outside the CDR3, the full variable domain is AAGVIQSPRHLIKEKRETATLKCYPIPRHDTVYWYQQGPGQDPQFLISFYEKMQSDKGSIPDRFSAQQFSDYHSELNMSSLELGDSALYFCASSLQGAYEQYFGPGTRLTVT.

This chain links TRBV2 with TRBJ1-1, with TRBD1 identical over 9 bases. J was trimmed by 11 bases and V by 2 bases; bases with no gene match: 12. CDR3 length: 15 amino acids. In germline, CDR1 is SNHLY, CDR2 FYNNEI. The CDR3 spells CASSESQGAILSAFF. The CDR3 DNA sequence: TGTGCCAGCAGTGAATCACAGGGGGCTATATTGAGTGCTTTCTTT. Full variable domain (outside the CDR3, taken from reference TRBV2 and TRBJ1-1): EPEVTQTPSHQVTQMGQEVILRCVPISNHLYFYWYRQILGQKVEFLVSFYNNEISEKSEIFDDQFSVERPDGSNFTLKIRSTKLEDSAMYFCASSESQGAILSAFFGQGTRLTVV.

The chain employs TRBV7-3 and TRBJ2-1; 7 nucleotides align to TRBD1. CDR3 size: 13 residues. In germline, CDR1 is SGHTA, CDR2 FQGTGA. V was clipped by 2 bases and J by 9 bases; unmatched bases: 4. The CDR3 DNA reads TGTGCCAGCAGCTTAGACAGGGTCGGTGAGCAGTTCTTC. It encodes CASSLDRVGEQFF.

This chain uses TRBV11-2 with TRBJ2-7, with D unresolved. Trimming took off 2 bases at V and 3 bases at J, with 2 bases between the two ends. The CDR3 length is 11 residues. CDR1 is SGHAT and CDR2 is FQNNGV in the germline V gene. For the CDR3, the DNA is TGTGCCAGCAGCTTACGCTACGAGCAGTACTTC. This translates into CASSLRYEQYF.

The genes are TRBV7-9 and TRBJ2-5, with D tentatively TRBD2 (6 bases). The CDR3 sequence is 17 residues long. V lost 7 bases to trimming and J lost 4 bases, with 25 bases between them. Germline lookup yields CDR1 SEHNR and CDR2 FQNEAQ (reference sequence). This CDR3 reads CASTIRPDGGPGETQYF. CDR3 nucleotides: TGTGCCAGCACCATTCGCCCCGATGGAGGGCCGGGAGAGACCCAGTACTTC.

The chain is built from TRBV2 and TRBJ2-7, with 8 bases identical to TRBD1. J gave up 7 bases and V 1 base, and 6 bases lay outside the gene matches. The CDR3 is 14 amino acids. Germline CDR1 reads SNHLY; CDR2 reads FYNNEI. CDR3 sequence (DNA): TGTGCCAGCAGTGAAGGGACAGGGCTGGAGGAGCAGTACTTC. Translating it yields CASSEGTGLEEQYF.

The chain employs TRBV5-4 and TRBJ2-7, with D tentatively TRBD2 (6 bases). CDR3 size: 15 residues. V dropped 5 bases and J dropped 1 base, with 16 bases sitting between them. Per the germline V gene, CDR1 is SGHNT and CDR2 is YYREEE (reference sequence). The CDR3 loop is CASRTSASASYEQYF. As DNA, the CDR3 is TGTGCCAGCAGGACCTCCGCTAGCGCATCCTACGAGCAGTACTTC.

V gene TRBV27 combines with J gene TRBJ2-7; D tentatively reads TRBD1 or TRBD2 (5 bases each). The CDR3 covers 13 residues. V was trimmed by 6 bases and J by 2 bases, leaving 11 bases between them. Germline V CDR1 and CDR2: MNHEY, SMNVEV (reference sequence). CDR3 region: CASSPQGPYEQYF. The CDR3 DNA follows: TGTGCCAGCAGCCCGCAGGGACCCTACGAGCAGTACTTC.

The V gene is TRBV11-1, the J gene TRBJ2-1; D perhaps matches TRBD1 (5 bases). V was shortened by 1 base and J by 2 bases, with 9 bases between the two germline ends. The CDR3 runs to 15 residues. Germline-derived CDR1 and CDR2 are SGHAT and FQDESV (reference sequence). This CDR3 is CASSLDLGAYNEQFF. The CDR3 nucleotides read TGTGCCAGCAGCTTAGATTTAGGGGCCTACAATGAGCAGTTCTTC.

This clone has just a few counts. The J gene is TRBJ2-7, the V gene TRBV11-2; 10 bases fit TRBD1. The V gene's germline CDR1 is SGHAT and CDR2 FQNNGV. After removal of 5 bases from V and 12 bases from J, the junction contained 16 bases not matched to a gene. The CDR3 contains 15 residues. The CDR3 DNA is TGTGCCAGCAGCCCGGGGGTGGGACAGGGGCAGAGGCGGTACTTC. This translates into CASSPGVGQGQRRYF.

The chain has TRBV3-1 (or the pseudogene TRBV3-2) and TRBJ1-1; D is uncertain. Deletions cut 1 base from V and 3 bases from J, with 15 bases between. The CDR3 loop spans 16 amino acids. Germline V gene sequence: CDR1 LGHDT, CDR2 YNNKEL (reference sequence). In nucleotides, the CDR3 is TGTGCCAGCAGCCAAGCGAGGGAGAATCGGTACACTGAAGCTTTCTTT. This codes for CASSQARENRYTEAFF.

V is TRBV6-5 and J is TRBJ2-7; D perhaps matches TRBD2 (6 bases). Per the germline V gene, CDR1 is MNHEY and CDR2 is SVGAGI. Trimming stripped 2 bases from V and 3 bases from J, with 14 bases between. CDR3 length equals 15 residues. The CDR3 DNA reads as TGTGCCAGCAGTTACACTAGCTCAACGGTCTACGAGCAGTACTTC. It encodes CASSYTSSTVYEQYF.

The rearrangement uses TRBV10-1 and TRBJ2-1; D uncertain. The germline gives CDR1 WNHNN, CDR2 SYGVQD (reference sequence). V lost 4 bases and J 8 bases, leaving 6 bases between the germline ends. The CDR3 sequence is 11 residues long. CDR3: CASSGYHEQFF. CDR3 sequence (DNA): TGCGCCAGCAGTGGGTACCATGAGCAGTTCTTC.

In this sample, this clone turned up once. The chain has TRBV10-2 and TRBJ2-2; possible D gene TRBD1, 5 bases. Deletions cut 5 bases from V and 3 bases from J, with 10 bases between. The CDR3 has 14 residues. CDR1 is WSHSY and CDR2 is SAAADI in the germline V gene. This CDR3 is CASSRQGYTGELFF. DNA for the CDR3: TGCGCCAGCAGTAGGCAGGGATACACCGGGGAGCTGTTTTTT.

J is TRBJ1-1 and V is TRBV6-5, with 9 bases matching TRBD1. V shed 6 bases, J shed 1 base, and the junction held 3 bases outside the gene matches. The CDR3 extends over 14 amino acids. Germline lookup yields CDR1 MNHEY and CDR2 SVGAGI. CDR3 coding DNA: TGTGCCAGCAGGGGGACAGGGAGGAACACTGAAGCTTTCTTT. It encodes CASRGTGRNTEAFF.

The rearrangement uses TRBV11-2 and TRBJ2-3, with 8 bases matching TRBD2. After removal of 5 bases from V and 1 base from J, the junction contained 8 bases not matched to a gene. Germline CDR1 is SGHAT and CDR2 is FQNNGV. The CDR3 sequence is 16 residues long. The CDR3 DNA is TGTGCCAGCAGCACCGGAGGGCGGGGGGGCACAGATACGCAGTATTTT. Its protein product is CASSTGGRGGTDTQYF.

The CDR3 DNA is TGCGCCAGCAGCCAAGATCCCCCGGACAGGGATATCTCCTACAATGAGCAGTTCTTC. Residues: CASSQDPPDRDISYNEQFF. The chain joins TRBV4-1 to TRBJ2-1, with 8 bases matching TRBD1. The germline V gene has CDR1 MGHRA and CDR2 YSYEKL. The CDR3 runs to 19 residues. The ends lost 0 bases at V and 0 bases at J; junction bases unmatched: 10.

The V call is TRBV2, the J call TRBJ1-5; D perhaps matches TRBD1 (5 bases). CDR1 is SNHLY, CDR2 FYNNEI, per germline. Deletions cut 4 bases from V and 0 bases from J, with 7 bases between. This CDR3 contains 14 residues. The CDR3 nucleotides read TGTGCCAGCAGTGGACAGAATAGCAATCAGCCCCAGCATTTT. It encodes CASSGQNSNQPQHF. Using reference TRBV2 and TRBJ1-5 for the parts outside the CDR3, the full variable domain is EPEVTQTPSHQVTQMGQEVILRCVPISNHLYFYWYRQILGQKVEFLVSFYNNEISEKSEIFDDQFSVERPDGSNFTLKIRSTKLEDSAMYFCASSGQNSNQPQHFGDGTRLSIL.

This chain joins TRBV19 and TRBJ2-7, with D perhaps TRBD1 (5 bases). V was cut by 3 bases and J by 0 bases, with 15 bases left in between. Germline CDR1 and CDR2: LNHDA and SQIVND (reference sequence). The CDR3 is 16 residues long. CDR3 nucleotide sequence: TGTGCCAGTAGTATGAGGAGCAGGACATCCTCCTACGAGCAGTACTTC. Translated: CASSMRSRTSSYEQYF.

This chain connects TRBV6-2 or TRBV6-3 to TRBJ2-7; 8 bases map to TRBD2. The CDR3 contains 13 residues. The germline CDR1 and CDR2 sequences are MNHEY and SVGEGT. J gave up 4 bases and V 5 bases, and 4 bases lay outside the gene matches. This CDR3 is CASSRGLEYEQYF. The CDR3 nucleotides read TGTGCCAGCAGTAGGGGACTAGAATACGAGCAGTACTTC.

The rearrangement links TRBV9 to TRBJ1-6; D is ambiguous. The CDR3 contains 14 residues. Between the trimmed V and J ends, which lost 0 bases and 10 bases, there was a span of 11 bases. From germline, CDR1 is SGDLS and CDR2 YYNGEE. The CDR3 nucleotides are TGTGCCAGCAGCGTAGAAGGGAATTTGTCACCCCTCCACTTT. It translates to CASSVEGNLSPLHF.

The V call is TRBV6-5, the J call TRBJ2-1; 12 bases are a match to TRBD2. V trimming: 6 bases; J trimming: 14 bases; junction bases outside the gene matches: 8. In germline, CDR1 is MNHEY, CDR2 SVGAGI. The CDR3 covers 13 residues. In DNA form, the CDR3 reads TGTGCCAGCAGCCTGACTAGCGGGAGACTGGAGTTCTTC. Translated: CASSLTSGRLEFF.

Here the CDR3 DNA reads TGTGCCAGCAGCACCGGGACAGGGGGAAAGATCGGGGAGCTGTTTTTT. Protein: CASSTGTGGKIGELFF. This chain connects TRBV6-2 or TRBV6-3 to TRBJ2-2; 11 positions match TRBD1. This CDR3 has 16 amino acids. The germline V gene encodes CDR1 MNHEY and CDR2 SVGEGT. V dropped 6 bases and J dropped 7; count of bases not matched to a gene: 10.